This entry lists 24 T cell receptor beta chains sequenced from one sample in a study of OX40 agonist ivuxolimab in advanced cancers. Library generation was performed with the immunoSEQ multiplex PCR assay. The clones in this table, taken by TCRdb from immuneACCESS, are in-frame only. Not every clone is retained; where verified, under half of the shortfall comes from an unresolved V gene, and the cause of the rest is unknown. The sample profile shows about 95,000 clones; 70% to 90% of them were found once. The top ten constitute less than 5% of the sample. This material consisted of CD4+ or CD8+ T cells sorted from blood, taken in a trial of the OX40 agonist ivuxolimab. Receptor source: an adult with an advanced solid tumor such as melanoma, head and neck, liver or kidney cancer.

The chain recombines TRBV28 with TRBJ2-5, with 11 positions matching TRBD1. With 5 bases clipped from V and 5 bases from J, the junction kept 4 bases outside the gene matches. Germline V CDR1 and CDR2: MDHEN, SYDVKM. The CDR3 has 14 amino acids. Written as DNA, the CDR3 is TGTGCCAGCAGTCCGGACAGGGGGCACGAGACCCAGTACTTC. Translation gives CASSPDRGHETQYF.

The chain joins TRBV15 to TRBJ2-1, with 8 bases that match TRBD1. In germline, CDR1 is LNHNV, CDR2 YYDKDF (reference sequence). Trimming at V came to 1 base and at J to 7 bases, leaving 3 bases not matched to a gene. The CDR3 runs 14 residues. CDR3 nucleotide sequence: TGTGCCACCAGCAGAGTCGACAGGGGTAATGAGCAGTTCTTC. It is translated as CATSRVDRGNEQFF.

The J gene is TRBJ2-6, the V gene TRBV6-5; D is unresolved. V lost 6 bases, J lost 0 bases, and 6 bases lay in between. CDR1 is MNHEY, CDR2 SVGAGI, per germline. The length of the CDR3 is 14 residues. CDR3 protein: CASSPSSGANVLTF. The CDR3 DNA is TGTGCCAGCAGCCCCTCCTCTGGGGCCAACGTCCTGACTTTC.

This clone was recorded once. The genes are TRBV21-1 and TRBJ2-7; the table's D call of TRBD1 was not tested on the DNA. TRBV21-1 is recorded as a pseudogene. The CDR3 runs 12 residues. In DNA form, the CDR3 reads TGTGCCAGCGCTGACAGCTCCTACGAGCAGTACTTC. Protein product: CASADSSYEQYF.

The table lists this clone with many counts. CDR3 loop: CASSLDGSNQPQHF. The CDR3 DNA is TGTGCCAGCAGCCTGGACGGTAGCAATCAGCCCCAGCATTTT. The chain is built from TRBV7-9 and TRBJ1-5; D is unresolved. Germline CDR1 is SEHNR and CDR2 is FQNEAQ (reference sequence). V dropped 5 bases and J dropped 0 bases, with 8 bases sitting between them. This CDR3 comprises 14 residues.

The rearrangement links TRBV27 to TRBJ2-5; 8 bases agree with TRBD2. Matching the DNA end better, TRBJ2-7 makes the J call doubtful. Germline V CDR1 and CDR2: MNHEY, SMNVEV (reference sequence). This CDR3 comprises 14 residues. CDR3 amino acids: CASKAGANFYEQYF. The CDR3 region has the DNA TGTGCCAGCAAAGCGGGGGCCAACTTCTACGAGCAGTACTTC.

The chain carries TRBV5-1 and TRBJ2-7; 8 bases map to TRBD1. J gave up 4 bases and V 4 bases, and 4 bases lay outside the gene matches. The CDR3 sequence is 13 residues long. From germline, CDR1 is SGHRS and CDR2 YFSETQ. The CDR3 spells CASSLRTGYEQYF. CDR3 DNA sequence: TGCGCCAGCAGCCTCAGGACAGGGTACGAGCAGTACTTC.

This chain connects TRBV27 to TRBJ2-7, with unresolved D. V dropped 3 bases and J dropped 5 bases, with 11 bases sitting between them. The CDR3 consists of 13 residues. The V gene's germline CDR1 is MNHEY and CDR2 SMNVEV (reference sequence). CDR3 loop: CASSLGSRNEQYF. As DNA, the CDR3 is TGTGCCAGCAGTTTGGGGTCCAGGAACGAGCAGTACTTC.

The V gene is TRBV7-2, the J gene TRBJ2-4, with 12 bases matching TRBD1. Germline loops: CDR1 SGHTA, CDR2 FQGNSA. The length of the CDR3 is 17 residues. Trimming cost V 4 bases and J 6 bases; bases outside gene matches: 10. CDR3 DNA sequence: TGTGCCAGCAGCTACTCCGGGACAGGGGGCCGGAGAAACATTCAGTACTTC. This encodes CASSYSGTGGRRNIQYF.

This rearrangement joins TRBV7-3 to TRBJ2-3, with 9 positions matching TRBD2. Trimming at V came to 4 bases and at J to 5 bases, leaving 7 bases not matched to a gene. CDR3 length: 15 residues. The germline V gene has CDR1 SGHTA and CDR2 FQGTGA. CDR3 nucleotides: TGTGCCAGCAGCTCACCAGCGGGAGGAGGAGATACGCAGTATTTT. It translates to CASSSPAGGGDTQYF.

This chain connects TRBV4-1 to TRBJ2-1; D ambiguous. CDR3 length equals 16 residues. V was trimmed by 5 bases and J by 0 bases, leaving 14 bases between them. Germline V CDR1 and CDR2: MGHRA, YSYEKL. The CDR3 DNA is TGCGCCAGCAGCTCATTACTCACGAGCTCCTACAATGAGCAGTTCTTC. Residues: CASSSLLTSSYNEQFF.

This rearrangement joins TRBV10-3 to TRBJ2-1; 13 nucleotides agree with TRBD2. CDR1 ENHRY and CDR2 SYGVKD come from the germline V gene. V dropped 3 bases and J dropped 0; count of bases not matched to a gene: 8. There are 19 residues in the CDR3. The CDR3 sequence is CAISDPSLAGGSSYNEQFF. The CDR3 nucleotides read TGTGCCATCAGTGACCCCTCACTAGCGGGAGGGAGCTCCTACAATGAGCAGTTCTTC.

The CDR3 spells CASSLDEQYF. The CDR3 nucleotides are TGTGCCAGTAGTCTTGACGAGCAGTACTTC. The J gene is TRBJ2-7, the V gene TRBV28; D is unresolved. CDR1 and CDR2 (germline): MDHEN, SYDVKM. The CDR3 totals 10 residues. The V end lost 9 bases, the J end lost 5 bases, and 8 bases lay between the germline ends.

This rearrangement joins TRBV11-2 to TRBJ2-3; no firm D call. Germline V gene sequence: CDR1 SGHAT, CDR2 FQNNGV. This CDR3 is 15 amino acids long. The germline V and J ends were trimmed by 1 base and 2 bases, with 10 bases remaining between them. CDR3 amino acids: CASSLAAPTTDTQYF. CDR3 DNA: TGTGCCAGCAGCTTAGCCGCCCCCACCACAGATACGCAGTATTTT.

The rearrangement uses TRBV7-2 and TRBJ1-1, with D unclear. Trimming cost V 5 bases and J 1 base, with 5 bases left between them. This CDR3 comprises 12 residues. The germline gives CDR1 SGHTA, CDR2 FQGNSA. CDR3 DNA sequence: TGTGCCAGCAGCGGTTGGAACACTGAAGCTTTCTTT. It is translated as CASSGWNTEAFF.

The chain combines TRBV28 with TRBJ1-5; D remains unclear. This CDR3 spans 14 amino acids. Germline CDR1 reads MDHEN; CDR2 reads SYDVKM. V gave up 7 bases and J gave up 5 bases, with 15 bases separating them. The CDR3 reads CASTLLGSHQPQHF. In nucleotides, the CDR3 is TGTGCCAGCACACTTCTGGGGAGCCATCAGCCCCAGCATTTT.

V usage is TRBV5-4 and J usage is TRBJ2-1, with D possibly TRBD1 on 7 matching bases. From germline, CDR1 is SGHNT and CDR2 YYREEE (reference sequence). This CDR3 is 14 amino acids long. The V end lost 4 bases, the J end lost 5 bases, and 13 bases lay between the germline ends. In nucleotides, the CDR3 is TGTGCCAGCAGCCAGGGGGGTACCCACAATGAGCAGTTCTTC. This codes for CASSQGGTHNEQFF. The whole variable domain, filled in from reference TRBV5-4 and TRBJ2-1, reads ETGVTQSPTHLIKTRGQQVTLRCSSQSGHNTVSWYQQALGQGPQFIFQYYREEENGRGNFPPRFSGLQFPNYSSELNVNALELDDSALYLCASSQGGTHNEQFFGPGTRLTVL.

The chain recombines TRBV18 with TRBJ2-6; weak D call: TRBD1 (6 bases). The CDR3 length is 18 residues. The V gene's germline CDR1 is KGHSH and CDR2 LQKENI. The ends were cut back, 2 bases at V and 0 bases at J, with 14 bases in the middle. The CDR3 sequence: CASSPTPGTLSGANVLTF. The CDR3 DNA is TGTGCCAGCTCACCAACCCCGGGGACACTCTCTGGGGCCAACGTCCTGACTTTC.

The rearrangement uses TRBV11-3 and TRBJ2-4; TRBD2 aligns across 15 bases. The V and J ends lost 8 bases and 1 base, in that order; junction bases with no gene match: 9. CDR3 size: 18 residues. Germline assignment: CDR1 SGHNT and CDR2 YENEEA. The CDR3 nucleotides are TGTGCCAGCTCTCTGGGACTAGCGGGAGGATTCGCCAAAAACATTCAGTACTTC. It specifies CASSLGLAGGFAKNIQYF.

The genes are TRBV15 and TRBJ2-3; 8 bases map to TRBD1. CDR1 and CDR2 (germline): LNHNV, YYDKDF (reference sequence). The CDR3 is 14 amino acids. V lost 11 bases and J lost 2; bases outside the gene matches: 9. The CDR3 DNA sequence: TGTGCCTCAAAAGGGACAGGAGACACAGATACGCAGTATTTT. Residues: CASKGTGDTDTQYF. The complete variable domain, with remaining parts taken from reference TRBV15 and TRBJ2-3, reads DAMVIQNPRYQVTQFGKPVTLSCSQTLNHNVMYWYQQKSSQAPKLLFHYYDKDFNNEADTPDNFQSRRPNTSFCFLDIRSPGLGDTAMYLCASKGTGDTDTQYFGPGTRLTVL.

The chain has TRBV11-3 and TRBJ2-1, with 8 bases that match TRBD2. The CDR3 loop spans 20 amino acids. V dropped 0 bases and J dropped 0; count of bases not matched to a gene: 13. Germline V gives CDR1 SGHNT, CDR2 YENEEA. The CDR3 sequence is CASSLDQAGVLGSSYNEQFF. As DNA, the CDR3 is TGTGCCAGCAGCTTAGATCAAGCGGGAGTATTGGGAAGCTCCTACAATGAGCAGTTCTTC. Supplemented by reference TRBV11-3 and TRBJ2-1, the full variable domain reads EAGVVQSPRYKIIEKKQPVAFWCNPISGHNTLYWYLQNLGQGPELLIRYENEEAVDDSQLPKDRFSAERLKGVDSTLKIQPAELGDSAVYLCASSLDQAGVLGSSYNEQFFGPGTRLTVL.

This chain joins TRBV10-1 and TRBJ1-2; D remains unclear. Between the trimmed V and J ends, which lost 5 bases and 2 bases, there was a span of 9 bases. CDR3 length: 13 amino acids. Per germline, CDR1 WNHNN and CDR2 SYGVQD (reference sequence). This CDR3 is CASSPNSNYGYTF. CDR3 DNA: TGCGCCAGCAGTCCCAACAGCAACTATGGCTACACCTTC.

The V call is TRBV4-1, the J call TRBJ2-7; 8 bases align to TRBD1. V trimming: 0 bases; J trimming: 6 bases; junction bases outside the gene matches: 1. The V gene's germline CDR1 is MGHRA and CDR2 YSYEKL. This CDR3 is built from 13 residues. The CDR3 region is CASSQDRGREQYF. CDR3 bases: TGCGCCAGCAGCCAAGACAGGGGGCGCGAGCAGTACTTC.

This clone is categorized as medium-sized (0.01 to 0.1%). CDR3 sequence (DNA): TGTGCCAGCAGTTTGATTGGGACAGGCTATCAGCCCCAGCATTTT. Amino acid sequence: CASSLIGTGYQPQHF. The chain recombines TRBV28 with TRBJ1-5, with 8 nucleotides matching TRBD1. This CDR3 has 15 residues. With 3 bases clipped from V and 5 bases from J, the junction kept 6 bases outside the gene matches. The germline CDR1 and CDR2 sequences are MDHEN and SYDVKM.